The rows below give T cell receptor beta chains drawn from one sample of a study of cytotoxic CD8 clonotypes in ibrutinib-treated CLL. Profiling relied on immunoSEQ multiplex PCR, and the TCRdb table lists in-frame clones only, not all of them. Here the sample spans about 68,000 clones, 80% being singletons. This material consisted of PBMCs, taken at disease progression, from a patient treated with ibrutinib. These receptors all stem from a human donor with chronic lymphocytic leukemia. The CDR3 runs from the conserved cysteine through the conserved F or W.

>TRBV7-2
CASSRGRISYEQYF
>TRBV7-6
CASSRLPGNPYEQYF
>TRBV29-1
CSVDGPGGEQYF
>TRBV5-4
CASSPNSGGAGTQYF
>TRBV18
CASSQTNMNTEAFF
>TRBV5-1
CASSLVASGSNEQFF
>TRBV15
CATSRVRALNQPQHF
>TRBV20-1
CSPGPRGYTF
>TRBV13
CASSLVPANTEAFF
>TRBV5-4
CASSLGSTPTYEQYF
>TRBV4-2
CASSPRNGGAYEQYF
>TRBV18
CASSTRDRRNTEAFF
>TRBV27
CASSKSGGWTEAFF
>TRBV28
CASRSQGGVRYEQYF
>TRBV7-9
CASSSSGGPNWGTEAFF
>TRBV5-6
CASSLWSVQPQHF
>TRBV9
CASSVGGFNSLFADTQYF
>TRBV4-1
CASSQAPVQGYEQYF
>TRBV2
CASSEFRVGNQPQHF
>TRBV18
CASSAREDQPQHF
>TRBV7-3
CASNLGTSGSGNEQFF
>TRBV11-3
CASSSGSSGNTIYF
>TRBV7-9
CASNRGYNEQFF
>TRBV2
CASSDRYSNQPQHF
>TRBV4-1
CASSQGRPRGGRAGWYEQYF
>TRBV30
CASSTGGNNSPLHF
>TRBV25-1
CASSEFGVGANVLTF
>TRBV2
CASSEVTDTQYF
>TRBV7-8
CASSPGGASNQPQHF
>TRBV19
CASSINPYGGYTF
>TRBV25-1
CASLPGLAGEGTDTQYF
>TRBV19
CASTLGLATGELFF
>TRBV18
CASSPSAGLGYTF
>TRBV5-1
CASSPFRGNNEKLFF
>TRBV29-1
CSVEEGTSGRAAFGEQFF
>TRBV20-1
CSALRGDTQYF
>TRBV6-6
CASSSIVYGYTF
>TRBV19
CASSLSWSPLYEQYF
>TRBV28
CASSFPIDTEMNTEAFF
>TRBV7-3
CASSLRRESTDTQYF
>TRBV5-1
CASSLGPAAIRSQNIQYF
>TRBV4-2
CASSHLPPPVGELFF
>TRBV7-8
CASTVSGGIRETQYF
>TRBV5-8
CASSPEGPGTEGYTF
>TRBV9
CASSTSGSSRETQYF
>TRBV7-9
CASSRQVNTEAFF
>TRBV10-1
CASSEGTSGKNEQFF
>TRBV7-2
CASSLVQGEKLFF
>TRBV5-6
CASSRQETQYF
>TRBV18
CASSPLRVSSYEQYF
>TRBV2
CASSLPGNTGELFF
>TRBV2
CASSTGQGLEQYF
>TRBV19
CASSILRGQQETQYF
>TRBV7-6
CASSQWGGPQHF
>TRBV5-4
CASSSHYEQYF
>TRBV18
CASSIYSDVSGNTIYF
>TRBV7-9
CASSLGQGNTEAFF
>TRBV2
CASREQGWGNYGYTF
>TRBV7-6
CASSLGWRQPVSGNTIYF
>TRBV7-9
CASSAGLAGASVEQFF